The 14 T cell receptor beta chains reported below all come from one sample, sequenced in a study of response to subunit inactivated influenza vaccine. Each CDR3 protein is one row after TCRdb ran MiXCR on the RT-PCR reads. Of 610,000 or so distinct CDR3 sequences listed, around 13% are singletons. The sequenced sample was PBMCs from blood, obtained 12 days after vaccination. The receptors derive from a man aged 50 to 59 who received an inactivated influenza vaccine.

This chain joins TRBV4-1 and TRBJ1-4; perhaps TRBD1 as D (6 bases). The V and J ends lost 0 bases and 7 bases respectively, with 18 bases between them. Per the germline V gene, CDR1 is MGHRA and CDR2 is YSYEKL. This CDR3 is 17 amino acids long. DNA of the CDR3: TGCGCCAGCAGCCAAGATTTAGGGGGACGTGTTGGTGAAAAACTGTTTTTT. Translation gives CASSQDLGGRVGEKLFF.

This sequence joins TRBV7-2 and TRBJ2-1, with D unresolved. The CDR3 is 13 amino acids. Per the germline V gene, CDR1 is SGHTA and CDR2 is FQGNSA. V lost 6 bases, J lost 5 bases, and 11 bases lay in between. This CDR3 reads CASRIGPNNEQFF. CDR3 coding DNA: TGTGCCAGCAGAATAGGGCCCAACAATGAGCAGTTCTTC. Complete variable domain (other parts from reference TRBV7-2 and TRBJ2-1): GAGVSQSPSNKVTEKGKDVELRCDPISGHTALYWYRQSLGQGLEFLIYFQGNSAPDKSGLPSDRFSAERTGGSVSTLTIQRTQQEDSAVYLCASRIGPNNEQFFGPGTRLTVL.

The chain combines TRBV29-1 with TRBJ1-1, with D possibly TRBD1 on 6 matching bases. V dropped 7 bases and J dropped 4 bases, with 19 bases sitting between them. The CDR3 is 14 residues long. CDR1 SQVTM and CDR2 ANQGSEA come from the germline V gene. DNA of the CDR3: TGCAGCGCCGTCCCACAGGGTAGAGGCACTGAAGCTTTCTTT. It specifies CSAVPQGRGTEAFF.

The J gene is TRBJ1-4, the V gene TRBV15; a possible D gene is TRBD1 (6 bases). In germline, CDR1 is LNHNV, CDR2 YYDKDF (reference sequence). CDR3 size: 13 residues. V was pared by 7 bases and J by 6 bases, with 12 bases between. CDR3 in DNA: TGTGCCACCAACCAACGACAGGATGAAAAACTGTTTTTT. Translation: CATNQRQDEKLFF.

This clonotype was counted between two and nine times. The chain has TRBV20-1 and TRBJ1-6; weak D call: TRBD1 (6 bases). The CDR3 is 16 residues long. V lost 3 bases and J lost 6, with 18 bases in between. Germline V gives CDR1 DFQATT, CDR2 SNEGSKA (reference sequence). CDR3 sequence: CSARPSPTGFNSPLHF. In DNA form, the CDR3 reads TGCAGTGCTAGGCCCTCTCCGACAGGTTTTAATTCACCCCTCCACTTT.

This clonotype was detected only a few times. The CDR3 here is CAIRSATSKENIQYF. The CDR3 bases are TGTGCCATCAGGTCCGCTACCTCGAAGGAAAACATTCAGTACTTC. The rearrangement joins TRBV10-3 to TRBJ2-4; D unresolved. The V end was cut by 6 bases, the J end by 5 bases, with 17 bases between. The length of the CDR3 is 15 residues. Germline assignment: CDR1 ENHRY and CDR2 SYGVKD.

This clonotype turned up a few times. The CDR3 sequence: CSAKTGSFDNEQFF. CDR3 sequence (DNA): TGCAGTGCGAAGACAGGGAGTTTTGACAATGAGCAGTTCTTC. This rearrangement joins TRBV20-1 to TRBJ2-1; 7 bases match TRBD1. In germline, CDR1 is DFQATT, CDR2 SNEGSKA (reference sequence). This CDR3 has 14 amino acids. J was trimmed by 5 bases and V by 6 bases; bases with no gene match: 10.

This clonotype was found many times. This sequence joins TRBV10-3 and TRBJ2-1, with TRBD2 matching over 8 bases. With V trimmed by 4 bases and J by 4 bases, 6 bases remained unmatched. The V gene's germline CDR1 is ENHRY and CDR2 SYGVKD. The length of the CDR3 is 15 residues. In DNA form, the CDR3 reads TGTGCCATCAGTGTCATGAGCGGGGGATACAATGAGCAGTTCTTC. This sequence encodes CAISVMSGGYNEQFF.

This clonotype was counted ten times or more. V is TRBV5-5 and J is TRBJ2-3, with D uncertain. This CDR3 spans 12 amino acids. Germline V lookup: CDR1 SGHKS, CDR2 YYEKEE (reference sequence). V shed 0 bases and J shed 8 bases, with 7 bases lying between them. The CDR3: CASSLDGPTQYF. The CDR3 nucleotides read TGTGCCAGCAGCTTGGACGGCCCTACGCAGTATTTT.

This clonotype was found a few times. The genes are TRBV12-3 or TRBV12-4 and TRBJ2-1; either TRBD1 or TRBD2 may supply D (5 bases each). The CDR3 contains 13 residues. The V and J ends lost 6 bases and 15 bases respectively, with 21 bases between them. In nucleotides, the CDR3 is TGTGCCAGCAGCCACACCCCGGGGCCGAGTCCGTTCTTC. Its translation is CASSHTPGPSPFF.

The chain couples TRBV7-9 to TRBJ2-1; a possible D gene is TRBD1 (5 bases). Trimming took off 4 bases at V and 7 bases at J, with 20 bases between the two ends. The germline V gene has CDR1 SEHNR and CDR2 FQNEAQ (reference sequence). This CDR3 contains 16 residues. This chain's CDR3 is CASSSLDSTLGNEQFF. For the CDR3, the DNA is TGTGCCAGCAGCTCCCTCGACAGCACCCTTGGGAATGAGCAGTTCTTC.

The genes are TRBV10-3 and TRBJ2-3; 11 nucleotides align to TRBD2. Per the germline V gene, CDR1 is ENHRY and CDR2 is SYGVKD. The CDR3 is 14 residues long. Trimming cost V 6 bases and J 5 bases; bases outside gene matches: 4. Here the CDR3 DNA reads TGTGCCATCAGCACTAGCGGGAGTGTAGATACGCAGTATTTT. This codes for CAISTSGSVDTQYF.

This clonotype appeared a few times. The CDR3 DNA sequence: TGCAGTGCTAGGGGCCCCCCCGGGGAGCTGTTTTTT. Translating gives CSARGPPGELFF. The V gene is TRBV20-1, the J gene TRBJ2-2; D unclear. The CDR3 is 12 amino acids. V was pared by 3 bases and J by 6 bases, with 8 bases between. CDR1 is DFQATT, CDR2 SNEGSKA, per germline (reference sequence).

The rearrangement joins TRBV20-1 to TRBJ1-5; D is unresolved. Trimming took off 1 base at V and 7 bases at J, with 14 bases between the two ends. The CDR3 is 14 amino acids. CDR1 and CDR2 from the germline V gene are DFQATT and SNEGSKA (reference sequence). The CDR3 loop is CSARVGGPRQPQHF. The CDR3 bases are TGCAGTGCTAGAGTGGGAGGTCCTCGACAGCCCCAGCATTTT.